Following are 14 T cell receptor beta chains from one sample sequenced in a study of monozygotic twins with cystic fibrosis. Libraries were prepared by immunoSEQ multiplex PCR; TCRdb keeps only in-frame clonotypes and omits some of them. This sample has fewer than 20,000 clones, with roughly 96% found just once. Sequencing was done on a sample of blood. Receptors originate from a girl aged 2-10 years with cystic fibrosis.

The chain is built from TRBV6-5 and TRBJ1-1; 7 bases fit TRBD1. In germline, CDR1 is MNHEY, CDR2 SVGAGI. The CDR3 is made up of 12 amino acids. After removal of 4 bases from V and 7 bases from J, the junction contained 3 bases not matched to a gene. The CDR3 loop is CASSSQGVEAFF. The CDR3 DNA sequence: TGTGCCAGCAGTTCTCAGGGGGTTGAAGCTTTCTTT.

The CDR3, as DNA: TGTGCCAGCAGTAGCCGCTGGGGGACTTCCTACGAGCAGTACTTC. It is translated as CASSSRWGTSYEQYF. This sequence joins TRBV27 and TRBJ2-7, with D tentatively TRBD2 (6 bases). This CDR3 comprises 15 residues. Germline loops: CDR1 MNHEY, CDR2 SMNVEV (reference sequence). V lost 5 bases, J lost 1 base, and 15 bases lay in between.

The rearrangement uses TRBV11-2 and TRBJ1-5, with D possibly being TRBD1 (5 bases). Trimming shortened V by 1 base and J by 0 bases, and 13 bases separated the two germline ends. The CDR3 runs 17 residues. CDR1 SGHAT and CDR2 FQNNGV come from the germline V gene. The CDR3 region has the DNA TGTGCCAGCAGCTTAGTACGGGGGAGCTATAGCAATCAGCCCCAGCATTTT. This translates into CASSLVRGSYSNQPQHF.

The CDR3 coding sequence is TGCGCCAGCAGCCAAGAAGGACAGGGACTTGTGCGAGGCTATGGCTACACCTTC. Translation: CASSQEGQGLVRGYGYTF. The chain couples TRBV4-3 to TRBJ1-2; TRBD1 matches 8 bases. The CDR3 sequence is 18 residues long. Germline assignment: CDR1 LGHNA and CDR2 YSLEER. Trimming cost V 0 bases and J 4 bases; bases outside gene matches: 13.

This clone was picked up one time. The chain uses TRBV29-1 and TRBJ2-7; TRBD1 aligns across 8 bases. V gave up 7 bases and J gave up 7 bases; unmatched junction bases: 12. The CDR3 is 13 residues long. The germline V gene has CDR1 SQVTM and CDR2 ANQGSEA. CDR3 protein: CSARGQGPLEQYF. CDR3 nucleotides: TGCAGCGCCCGAGGACAGGGACCCTTGGAGCAGTACTTC.

The rearrangement joins TRBV27 to TRBJ2-6; D is unclear. Germline CDR1 reads MNHEY; CDR2 reads SMNVEV (reference sequence). V was pared by 5 bases and J by 1 base, with 12 bases between. The CDR3 is made up of 16 amino acids. The CDR3 DNA sequence: TGTGCCAGCAGTCCAAGGGTATTATCTGGGGCCAACGTCCTGACTTTC. This codes for CASSPRVLSGANVLTF.

The V and J genes are TRBV7-2 and TRBJ1-3; a weak D match, TRBD1 (6 bases). From germline, CDR1 is SGHTA and CDR2 FQGNSA. Trimming pared 3 bases from V and 4 bases from J, leaving 7 bases between. This CDR3 has 13 residues. CDR3 protein: CASSFDRGNTIYF. DNA of the CDR3: TGTGCCAGCAGCTTCGACAGGGGAAACACCATATATTTT.

CDR3 in amino acids: CASSRPGQGISGELFF. DNA of the CDR3: TGTGCCAGCAGCCGGCCGGGACAGGGCATCAGCGGGGAGCTGTTTTTT. The V and J genes are TRBV11-2 and TRBJ2-2, with 9 bases fitting TRBD1. The CDR3 consists of 16 residues. CDR1 is SGHAT and CDR2 is FQNNGV in the germline V gene. V lost 5 bases to trimming and J lost 7 bases; unmatched junction nucleotides: 11.

This clone was found once. Written as DNA, the CDR3 is TGCGCCAGCAGGGGCAAGAGCACAGATACGCAGTATTTT. Protein product: CASRGKSTDTQYF. The chain combines TRBV10-2 with TRBJ2-3; the D is unclear. The CDR3 runs 13 residues. Germline V gives CDR1 WSHSY, CDR2 SAAADI. V dropped 6 bases and J dropped 0 bases, with 7 bases sitting between them.

The rearrangement uses TRBV6-6 and TRBJ1-1; D might be TRBD1 (6 bases). The CDR3 loop spans 16 amino acids. Trimming took 0 bases from V and 4 from J, leaving 15 bases between them. Germline V gene sequence: CDR1 MNHNY, CDR2 SVGAGI (reference sequence). In DNA form, the CDR3 reads TGTGCCAGCAGTTACTCTATTGGGGGGCGTACCACTGAAGCTTTCTTT. Protein sequence: CASSYSIGGRTTEAFF.

The chain carries TRBV19 and TRBJ1-1, with unresolved D. This CDR3 spans 13 amino acids. V was pared by 3 bases and J by 1 base, with 6 bases between. Germline assignment: CDR1 LNHDA and CDR2 SQIVND (reference sequence). The CDR3 DNA follows: TGTGCCAGTAGTATGTGGCAGAACACTGAAGCTTTCTTT. Its protein is CASSMWQNTEAFF.

Turning to this clone: One end of the junction varies from germline; a read error may be responsible. The chain is built from TRBV7-7 and TRBJ1-4; TRBD1 aligns across 8 bases. This CDR3 is 15 amino acids long. CDR1 is SSHAT, CDR2 FNYEAQ, per germline (reference sequence). CDR3 sequence: CASSQGTGDHEKLFF. CDR3 nucleotides: TGTGCTAGCAGCCAGGGGACAGGAGACCATGAAAAACTGTTTTTT.

This chain connects TRBV2 to TRBJ2-1, with D uncertain. V dropped 3 bases and J dropped 8 bases, with 8 bases sitting between them. The CDR3 loop spans 12 amino acids. Germline assignment: CDR1 SNHLY and CDR2 FYNNEI. The CDR3 nucleotides read TGTGCCAGCAGTGATCGCGGCCATGAGCAGTTCTTC. As protein: CASSDRGHEQFF.

The chain combines TRBV4-3 with TRBJ1-1; no clear D. V was cut by 0 bases and J by 7 bases, with 18 bases left in between. Germline lookup yields CDR1 LGHNA and CDR2 YSLEER. The CDR3 has 16 residues. CDR3 sequence reads: CASSQDFATTYSEAFF. In DNA form, the CDR3 reads TGCGCCAGCAGCCAAGATTTTGCGACAACATACAGTGAAGCTTTCTTT.